The TCR beta chain under discussion was sequenced for a study of glioma-infiltrating T cells after dendritic cell vaccination. PBMC were collected before vaccination, two weeks after the third vaccination, and at progression. From germline, CDR1 is SGHDT and CDR2 YYEEEE. The CDR3 runs 13 residues. V lost 0 bases, J lost 7 bases, and 10 bases lay in between. TCRdb's copy holds only in-frame clones and misses some; the assay was immunoSEQ multiplex PCR. This table holds about 92,000 clones, around 86% found once. The sequence was collected from a human donor with glioblastoma. The sample in question was blood, obtained before dendritic cell vaccination. The V gene is TRBV5-6, the J gene TRBJ1-1; D is perhaps TRBD1 (5 bases). The CDR3, as DNA: TGTGCCAGCAGCTTGGGGCCCCAGGGTGAAGCTTTCTTT. It translates to CASSLGPQGEAFF.